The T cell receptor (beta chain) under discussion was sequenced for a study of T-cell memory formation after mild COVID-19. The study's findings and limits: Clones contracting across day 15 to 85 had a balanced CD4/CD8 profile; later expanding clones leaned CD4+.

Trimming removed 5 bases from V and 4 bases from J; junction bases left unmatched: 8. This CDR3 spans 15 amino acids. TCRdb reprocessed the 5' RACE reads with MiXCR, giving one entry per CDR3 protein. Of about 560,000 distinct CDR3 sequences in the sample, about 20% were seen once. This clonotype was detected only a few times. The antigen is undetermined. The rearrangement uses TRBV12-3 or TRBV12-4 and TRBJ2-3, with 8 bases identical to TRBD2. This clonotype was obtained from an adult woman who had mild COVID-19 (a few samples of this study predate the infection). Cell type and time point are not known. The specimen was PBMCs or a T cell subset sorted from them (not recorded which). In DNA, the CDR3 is TGTGCCAGCAGTCACCAAGCGGGAGATCCAGATACGCAGTATTTT. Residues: CASSHQAGDPDTQYF.